This record covers a single T cell receptor beta chain. The sample belongs to a study of shared clonotypes between healthy human individuals. Only CD45RO-negative cells positively selected for CCR7 counted as naive CD8 cells, so terminally differentiated effector memory CD45RA+ cells were excluded. Donors had no recently reported acute infections or vaccinations and were HIV-negative. Among the donors, all were Caucasian adults who lived in Nashville, Tennessee. The method was immunoSEQ multiplex PCR; TCRdb's version includes in-frame clones alone and lacks a portion of them. The table shows more than 2 million clones, with about 95% occurring only once. V lost 3 bases to trimming and J lost 0 bases, with 24 bases between them. This CDR3 is 19 amino acids long. CDR1 and CDR2 from the germline V gene are SGHDT and YYEEEE.

The source of this sequence is a man aged 18 to 35 in good health. The specimen sequenced was naive CD8+ T cells sorted from blood. The chain couples TRBV5-6 to TRBJ2-5; weak D call: TRBD2 (6 bases). This chain's CDR3 is CASSYQWAPSEKYQETQYF. The CDR3 coding sequence is TGTGCCAGCAGCTATCAATGGGCCCCTAGCGAGAAGTACCAAGAGACCCAGTACTTC.